This T cell receptor (beta chain) originates from a study of glioma-infiltrating T cells. Germline V gene data show CDR1 as LNHDA and CDR2 as SQIVND (reference sequence). The CDR3 consists of 14 residues. V dropped 6 bases and J dropped 3 bases, with 14 bases sitting between them. TCR alpha and beta CDR3 regions were amplified from RNA using iRepertoire nested multiplex PCR. For one-step reverse transcription and amplification, 100-400 ng of tissue mRNA or PBMC total RNA was used. MiXCR, applied by TCRdb to the multiplex PCR reads, yields one record per CDR3 protein. Here the sample spans roughly 120,000 distinct CDR3 sequences, 25% to 30% being singletons. This clonotype was recorded at least ten times. Its matching antigen is unknown. Findings of the study overall: Tissue and blood shared very few CDR3 sequences. Tissue-blood divergence was below expectation in non-neoplastic patients, above in gliomas.

The chain uses TRBV19 and TRBJ1-1, with D possibly TRBD1 on 5 matching bases. This receptor was obtained from a human donor with low-grade glioma or glioblastoma, undergoing nonglioma brain surgery, or in good health (not recorded which). Sequenced material: glioma tissue, nonneoplastic brain tissue, or PBMCs (not recorded which). CDR3 sequence reads: CASRLRVEYTEAFF. The CDR3 DNA is TGTGCCAGTAGGCTCAGGGTGGAGTACACTGAAGCTTTCTTT.